In its sample, the clone carrying this T cell receptor (beta chain) was seen many times. Its specificity is not known. The sample originates from a study of T cell repertoires in cytomegalovirus infection. Study details: Public TCR beta signatures indicated both CMV infection and matching HLA type. Study findings and constraints: Cumulative frequency of public TCR beta families picked out carriers of CMV plus the relevant HLA. The ex vivo response was dominated by HLA-C-restricted CMV-specific TCR beta clonotypes.

Germline V gene lookup returns CDR1 SGHTA and CDR2 FQGNSA. The CDR3 is 16 residues long. V dropped 5 bases and J dropped 2 bases, with 19 bases sitting between them. TCRdb re-analysed the reads in MiXCR, keeping a single row per CDR3 protein. This table holds about 490,000 distinct CDR3 sequences, about 10% found once. This chain joins TRBV7-2 and TRBJ2-7, with a possible D match to TRBD1 (7 bases). The source material was PBMCs. This receptor was obtained from a human donor in good health (CMV status not recorded). Some clones in this sample may be carry-over from other donors' samples. The chain's CDR3 is CASSPRGQGRTYEQYF. Written as DNA, the CDR3 is TGTGCCAGCAGCCCTAGGGGGCAGGGGAGGACCTACGAGCAGTACTTC.